This paragraph covers one T cell receptor (beta chain) sequence. These data are taken from a study of blood T cells in healthy people across ages. Sample-barcoded 5' priming and a J-beta primer mix drove a second PCR of roughly 6 to 12 cycles. MiXCR was run by TCRdb on the 5' RACE reads, yielding one entry per CDR3 protein. The data show more than 650,000 distinct CDR3 sequences, around a quarter seen once. The germline V gene has CDR1 LGHDT and CDR2 YNNKEL (reference sequence). V lost 3 bases to trimming and J lost 5 bases, with 16 bases between them. CDR3 length: 15 residues. Isolated PBMCs totaled at least 7 million in each sample. This sample was shared with a second study, whose subject was T cells of mothers and their children.

The sample comprised blood. The receptor comes from a boy between 10 and 17 years old in good health. V and J are TRBV3-1 and TRBJ2-5; possible D gene TRBD2, 7 bases. The CDR3 nucleotides read TGTGCCAGCAGCCACCATGGGGGGGCTGGGGAGACCCAGTACTTC. As protein: CASSHHGGAGETQYF.